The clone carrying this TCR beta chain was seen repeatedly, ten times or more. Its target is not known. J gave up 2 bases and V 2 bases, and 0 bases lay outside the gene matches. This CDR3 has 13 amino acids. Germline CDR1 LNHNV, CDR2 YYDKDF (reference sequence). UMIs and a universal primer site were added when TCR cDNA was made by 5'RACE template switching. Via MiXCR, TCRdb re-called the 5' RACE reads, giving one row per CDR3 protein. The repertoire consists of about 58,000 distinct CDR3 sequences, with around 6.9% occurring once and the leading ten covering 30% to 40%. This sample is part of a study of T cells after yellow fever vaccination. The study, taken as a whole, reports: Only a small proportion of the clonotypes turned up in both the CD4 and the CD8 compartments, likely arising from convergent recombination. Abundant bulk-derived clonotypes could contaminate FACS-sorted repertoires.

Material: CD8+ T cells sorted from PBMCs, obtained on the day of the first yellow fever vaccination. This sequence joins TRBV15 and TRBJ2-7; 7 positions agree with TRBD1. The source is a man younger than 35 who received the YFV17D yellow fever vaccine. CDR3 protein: CATSRTGAYEQYF. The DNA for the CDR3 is TGTGCCACCAGCAGAACAGGGGCCTACGAGCAGTACTTC.